These 2 T cell receptor beta chains originate from one sample sequenced in a study of beta chain features in type 1 diabetes. No antigen has been assigned to these receptors. The entirety of the isolated RNA underwent reverse transcription, so expressed TCRB transcripts were sequenced. Method: immunoSEQ multiplex PCR; TCRdb's copy keeps in-frame clones and lacks some. This repertoire shows hundreds of thousands of clones, about 14% found once; its top ten account for 0.04%. Study-wide points: All four CD4+ subsets of Type 1 diabetes patients contained TCRB CDR3s that were moderately but significantly shorter.

The sequenced sample consisted of naive CD4+ T cells from blood. The source is a man between 18 and 29 years old with type 1 diabetes.

The rearrangement uses TRBV2 and TRBJ1-5; a weak D match, TRBD1 (5 bases). The germline gives CDR1 SNHLY, CDR2 FYNNEI. V gave up 6 bases and J gave up 4 bases, with 16 bases separating them. CDR3 size: 15 residues. The CDR3 nucleotides are TGTGCCAGCAGGGGGACGGTTTCTCCTAATCAGCCCCAGCATTTT. This sequence encodes CASRGTVSPNQPQHF.

V usage is TRBV9 and J usage is TRBJ2-1, with 10 bases lining up with TRBD2. Germline V gives CDR1 SGDLS, CDR2 YYNGEE. With V trimmed by 3 bases and J by 8 bases, 8 bases remained unmatched. The CDR3 length is 15 residues. The CDR3 DNA reads TGTGCCAGCAGCGCCCTAGCGGGGGTACCCGATGAGCAGTTCTTC. Translating it yields CASSALAGVPDEQFF.